The 25 T cell receptor beta chains below all came from one sample that was sequenced in a study of T cell clonality in common variable immunodeficiency. The assay was immunoSEQ multiplex PCR, and TCRdb's table has in-frame clones only and misses some. The record shows about 52,000 clones for this sample, with no singletons present. The sequenced sample was peripheral blood mononuclear cells. Receptors originate from a person aged 18 to 70 in good health.

This clone occurred many times. The read terminates 3 residues ahead of where the CDR3 ends, so the germline J gene completes it. The gene calls are TRBV12-3 or TRBV12-4 and TRBJ2-5, with TRBD1 as a possible D gene (5 bases). Trimming cost V 9 bases and J 1 base, with 15 bases left between them. The CDR3 runs 14 residues. The DNA read from the CDR3 is TGTGCCAGTACACAAAATCAGGGCCAAGAGACC. This encodes CASTQNQGQET. The entire CDR3 protein is CASTQNQGQETQYF.

In its sample, this clone was seen many times. The read is 3 residues too short to cover the CDR3 end, so that end is filled in from the germline J gene. The genes are TRBV7-9 and TRBJ1-4; D is uncertain. CDR3 size: 14 residues. V dropped 5 bases and J dropped 3 bases, with 10 bases sitting between them. Germline CDR1 reads SEHNR; CDR2 reads FQNEAQ (reference sequence). The part of the CDR3 DNA that was read is TGTGCCAGCAGCGAAGGACTGCCTAATGAAAAA. Residues: CASSEGLPNEK. The whole CDR3 reads CASSEGLPNEKLFF.

A note on this clone: Coverage ceases 3 residues before the CDR3 finishes, and the germline J gene fills in the end. The chain employs TRBV2 and TRBJ1-2; TRBD1 agrees at 7 bases. Germline lookup yields CDR1 SNHLY and CDR2 FYNNEI. The CDR3 has 12 residues. This chain's CDR3 is CASRQGSYDYTF. CDR3 bases read: TGTGCCAGCAGACAGGGGTCCTACGAC. The variable domain in full, with the rest retrieved from reference TRBV2 and TRBJ1-2, is EPEVTQTPSHQVTQMGQEVILRCVPISNHLYFYWYRQILGQKVEFLVSFYNNEISEKSEIFDDQFSVERPDGSNFTLKIRSTKLEDSAMYFCASRQGSYDYTFGSGTRLTVV.

The table lists this clone with a few counts. The read finishes 3 residues shy of the CDR3 end, and the germline J gene is used to complete it. The rearrangement links TRBV10-2 to TRBJ2-6, with D maybe TRBD1 (6 bases). From germline, CDR1 is WSHSY and CDR2 SAAADI. The V end was cut by 6 bases, the J end by 2 bases, with 17 bases between. This CDR3 spans 17 amino acids. The CDR3 loop is CASRGRQPGAGANVLTF. The sequenced CDR3 bases are TGCGCCAGCAGGGGGAGACAGCCAGGGGCTGGGGCCAACGTC.

Ten or more counts support this clone. Read data end 3 residues before the CDR3 end; the end is taken from the germline J gene. J is TRBJ2-3 and V is TRBV9, with 7 bases identical to TRBD2. This CDR3 has 16 residues. Looked up from germline, CDR1 is SGDLS and CDR2 is YYNGEE. V gave up 3 bases and J gave up 0 bases; unmatched junction bases: 7. CDR3 sequence reads: CASSERAGLSTDTQYF. The CDR3 bases that were read are TGTGCCAGCAGCGAGAGAGCGGGACTTAGCACAGATACG.

In its sample, this clone was seen many times. The read finishes 3 residues shy of the CDR3 end, and the germline J gene is used to complete it. The chain is built from TRBV20-1 and TRBJ1-2, with TRBD1 matching 7 bases. The J segment lost 5 bases and the V segment lost 4 bases, leaving 16 bases of the junction unmatched. There are 16 residues in the CDR3. Germline V gives CDR1 DFQATT, CDR2 SNEGSKA (reference sequence). CDR3: CSATDVRGRGMYGYTF. CDR3 bases read: TGCAGTGCTACGGACGTGCGGGGCAGGGGGATGTATGGC.

Regarding this clone: The sequence runs out 3 residues before the end of the CDR3; the remainder is reconstructed from the germline J gene. This chain joins TRBV7-2 and TRBJ2-5; 10 bases align to TRBD1. The CDR3 spans 14 residues. Looked up from germline, CDR1 is SGHTA and CDR2 is FQGNSA. V dropped 3 bases and J dropped 5; count of bases not matched to a gene: 3. CDR3 DNA (partial): TGTGCCAGCAGCTTGGACAGGGGGTGGGAGACC. Translating it yields CASSLDRGWET. The entire CDR3 is CASSLDRGWETQYF.

This clone has a count of ten or more. Read data end 3 residues before the CDR3 end; the end is taken from the germline J gene. This chain uses TRBV5-1 with TRBJ1-2; perhaps TRBD1 as D (6 bases). Germline lookup yields CDR1 SGHRS and CDR2 YFSETQ. The CDR3 sequence is 15 residues long. Trimming took off 4 bases at V and 4 bases at J, with 17 bases between the two ends. The CDR3: CASSPDRPDSYGYTF. CDR3 DNA, as far as it was read: TGCGCCAGCAGCCCCGACAGGCCCGATTCCTATGGC.

This clone was detected ten times or more. Read data end 3 residues before the CDR3 end; the end is taken from the germline J gene. The V and J genes are TRBV9 and TRBJ1-2; 8 nucleotides agree with TRBD1. This CDR3 is built from 14 residues. The germline V gene encodes CDR1 SGDLS and CDR2 YYNGEE. The CDR3 bases that were read are TGTGCCAGCAGCGTAGGAGCACCAGGGGGCGGC. It specifies CASSVGAPGGG. The full CDR3 protein reads CASSVGAPGGGYTF.

The table lists this clone with many counts. The observed sequence ends 3 residues before the CDR3 terminus, with the missing tail filled in from the germline J gene. This chain connects TRBV7-2 to TRBJ2-5; TRBD1 matches at 8 bases. In germline, CDR1 is SGHTA, CDR2 FQGNSA. V lost 5 bases, J lost 4 bases, and 3 bases stayed unmatched. The CDR3 runs to 13 residues. CDR3 loop: CASSKGTGETQYF. The DNA read from the CDR3 is TGTGCCAGCAGCAAAGGGACAGGAGAGACC.

This clone came up a few times. The CDR3 goes on 3 residues after the read ends, and that part is filled in from the germline J gene. The chain joins TRBV2 to TRBJ2-7, with no clear D. Germline CDR1 is SNHLY and CDR2 is FYNNEI. The length of the CDR3 is 14 residues. Trimming removed 3 bases from V and 3 bases from J, with 12 bases in between. CDR3: CASSDDGPNYEQYF. The sequenced part of the CDR3 DNA is TGTGCCAGCAGTGATGATGGGCCGAACTACGAG.

Only a few counts were recorded for this clone. The sequence runs out 3 residues before the end of the CDR3; the remainder is reconstructed from the germline J gene. This chain links TRBV20-1 with TRBJ2-1, with D uncertain. V was trimmed by 4 bases and J by 7 bases, leaving 8 bases between them. Germline V gene sequence: CDR1 DFQATT, CDR2 SNEGSKA (reference sequence). This CDR3 region has 11 residues. CDR3 DNA (partial): TGCAGTGCTACCCAAGGGAATGAG. This sequence encodes CSATQGNE. From start to end, the CDR3 is CSATQGNEQFF.

With respect to this clone: The sequenced fragment ends 3 residues before the CDR3 boundary, so the rest is inferred from the germline J gene. V is TRBV6-9 and J is TRBJ1-4, with TRBD1 identical over 11 bases. The germline gives CDR1 MNHGY, CDR2 SVAAGI. Losses at the gene ends were 6 bases for V and 7 bases for J; bases not matched to a gene: 1. The CDR3 runs 13 residues. CDR3 loop: CASRGTGGEKLFF. The CDR3 bases that were read are TGTGCCAGCAGAGGGACAGGGGGTGAAAAA.

This clone was observed at least ten times. The CDR3 is cut off 3 residues early in the read; its end comes from the germline J gene. This chain joins TRBV5-1 and TRBJ2-5; 8 bases match TRBD2. From germline, CDR1 is SGHRS and CDR2 YFSETQ. V dropped 7 bases and J dropped 5; count of bases not matched to a gene: 13. The CDR3 extends over 15 amino acids. The sequenced part of the CDR3 DNA is TGCGCCAGCCACCTAACGGAGCGGGAGTATGAGACC. Translation gives CASHLTEREYET. The full CDR3 protein is CASHLTEREYETQYF.

This clone appeared many times. The read stops 3 residues short of the end of the CDR3; the missing end is completed from the germline J gene. This sequence joins TRBV5-5 and TRBJ2-5, with D maybe TRBD1 (6 bases). CDR3 size: 14 residues. The V end was cut by 3 bases, the J end by 0 bases, with 9 bases between. The germline CDR1 and CDR2 sequences are SGHKS and YYEKEE (reference sequence). The CDR3: CASSSRTDQETQYF. CDR3 DNA (partial): TGTGCCAGCAGCTCAAGGACAGACCAAGAGACC.

A note on this clone: The read stops 3 residues short of the end of the CDR3; the missing end is completed from the germline J gene. The chain combines TRBV2 with TRBJ2-7; D is unresolved. Deletions cut 8 bases from V and 0 bases from J, with 5 bases between. Looked up from germline, CDR1 is SNHLY and CDR2 is FYNNEI. CDR3 length: 11 amino acids. The sequenced CDR3 bases are TGTGCCAGCGCCAGCTCCTACGAG. This translates into CASASSYE. The full CDR3 protein is CASASSYEQYF.

The sample holds a few counts of this clone. The CDR3 is cut off 3 residues early in the read; its end comes from the germline J gene. The chain couples TRBV11-3 to TRBJ2-5; D is unclear. This CDR3 spans 13 amino acids. Per the germline V gene, CDR1 is SGHNT and CDR2 is YENEEA. The V and J ends lost 0 bases and 5 bases respectively, with 7 bases between them. The part of the CDR3 DNA that was read is TGTGCCAGCAGCTTAGATGCCCGGGAGACC. It specifies CASSLDARET. From start to end, the CDR3 is CASSLDARETQYF.

This clone appeared many times. The CDR3 end falls 3 residues outside the read, so it is completed with the germline J gene. This sequence joins TRBV28 and TRBJ2-2; D is perhaps TRBD1 or TRBD2 (5 bases each). Germline V gene data show CDR1 as MDHEN and CDR2 as SYDVKM. This CDR3 comprises 16 residues. V was clipped by 2 bases and J by 5 bases, with 15 bases between them. Partial CDR3 DNA: TGTGCCAGCAGTTTAGGGCAGGGAGTAAGGACCGGGGAG. It translates to CASSLGQGVRTGE. The whole CDR3 protein reads CASSLGQGVRTGELFF.

This clone was detected many times. Read sequence stops 3 residues before the CDR3 end, and the germline J gene provides the missing end. The J gene is TRBJ1-6, the V gene TRBV20-1; possibly TRBD1 for D (6 bases). The CDR3 is made up of 14 amino acids. Per germline, CDR1 DFQATT and CDR2 SNEGSKA (reference sequence). The V end was cut by 5 bases, the J end by 9 bases, with 17 bases between. The CDR3 bases that were read are TGCAGTGCTTTCCGACAGGCCGGGACTTCACCC. This gives the protein CSAFRQAGTSP. The entire CDR3 is CSAFRQAGTSPLHF.

This clone was detected ten times or more. The CDR3 extends 3 residues past the end of the read, so its final part is completed from the germline J gene. This chain connects TRBV10-3 to TRBJ1-2; TRBD1 might be the D (5 bases). Trimming left V 8 bases short and J 4 bases short, with 14 bases between. This CDR3 comprises 13 residues. Germline V lookup: CDR1 ENHRY, CDR2 SYGVKD. CDR3 sequence reads: CAIEAVRGYGYTF. CDR3 DNA, as far as it was read: TGTGCCATCGAGGCGGTAAGGGGCTATGGC.

This clone has ten or more counts. Read data end 3 residues before the CDR3 end; the end is taken from the germline J gene. The genes are TRBV5-5 and TRBJ2-7; D perhaps matches TRBD1 (5 bases). CDR1 is SGHKS and CDR2 is YYEKEE in the germline V gene (reference sequence). The CDR3 runs to 14 residues. Trimming pared 1 base from V and 1 base from J, leaving 9 bases between. The covered CDR3 bases are TGTGCCAGCAGCTTGTCTGCAGGGTCCTACGAG. Protein: CASSLSAGSYE. From start to end, the CDR3 is CASSLSAGSYEQYF.

This clone was counted at least ten times. CDR3 loop: CASSYSGLAQPQHF. The sequenced CDR3 bases are TGTGCCAGCAGTTATTCAGGGTTGGCGCAGCCC. The chain links TRBV6-2 or TRBV6-3 to TRBJ1-5, with D possibly being TRBD1 (5 bases). The CDR3 goes on 3 residues after the read ends, and that part is filled in from the germline J gene. The CDR3 length is 14 residues. Trimming cost V 3 bases and J 7 bases, with 13 bases left between them. Per the germline V gene, CDR1 is MNHEY and CDR2 is SVGEGT.

This clone was counted many times. The sequenced CDR3 bases are TGTGCCAGCAGTTCCGGGACAGACTATGGC. It is translated as CASSSGTDYG. From start to end, the CDR3 is CASSSGTDYGYTF. The V gene is TRBV12-3 or TRBV12-4, the J gene TRBJ1-2, with 7 bases fitting TRBD1. The read falls 3 residues short of the CDR3 end, and the missing part is taken from the germline J gene. J lost 3 bases, V lost 4 bases, and 2 bases had no gene match. The CDR3 covers 13 residues.

This clone has more than one count but fewer than ten. The DNA ends 3 residues before the CDR3 does, and the rest of the CDR3 is filled in from the germline J gene. The J gene is TRBJ2-5, the V gene TRBV20-1; TRBD1 is a possible D gene (6 bases). The CDR3 is 16 residues long. Germline V CDR1 and CDR2: DFQATT, SNEGSKA (reference sequence). V lost 0 bases, J lost 0 bases, and 14 bases lay in between. CDR3 in amino acids: CSARDNRDGNQETQYF. The CDR3 bases that were read are TGCAGTGCTAGAGACAACAGGGACGGCAACCAAGAGACC.

This clone was counted at least ten times. The DNA ends 3 residues before the CDR3 does, and the rest of the CDR3 is filled in from the germline J gene. V gene TRBV14 combines with J gene TRBJ2-1; 16 bases line up with TRBD2. Per the germline V gene, CDR1 is SGHDN and CDR2 is FVKESK. Trimming at V came to 0 bases and at J to 5 bases, leaving 7 bases not matched to a gene. There are 19 residues in the CDR3. The CDR3 loop reads CASSQDLGLAGGLHNEQFF. Partial CDR3 DNA: TGTGCCAGCAGCCAAGATCTGGGACTAGCGGGAGGGTTACACAATGAG.